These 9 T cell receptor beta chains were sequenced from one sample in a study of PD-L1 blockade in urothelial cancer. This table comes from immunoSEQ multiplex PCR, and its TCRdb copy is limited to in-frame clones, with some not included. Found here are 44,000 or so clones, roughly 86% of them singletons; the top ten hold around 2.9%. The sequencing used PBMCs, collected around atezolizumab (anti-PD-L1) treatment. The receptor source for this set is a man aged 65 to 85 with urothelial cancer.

In nucleotides, the CDR3 is TGTGCCAGCAGCGCCGGACTAGGAGGGAACACCGGGGAGCTGTTTTTT. It codes for CASSAGLGGNTGELFF. The V gene is TRBV5-6, the J gene TRBJ2-2; the match to TRBD2 covers 7 bases. The CDR3 is 16 amino acids. Germline CDR1 reads SGHDT; CDR2 reads YYEEEE. V was clipped by 4 bases and J by 1 base; unmatched bases: 7. The full variable domain, rest sourced from reference TRBV5-6 and TRBJ2-2, is DAGVTQSPTHLIKTRGQQVTLRCSPKSGHDTVSWYQQALGQGPQFIFQYYEEEERQRGNFPDRFSGHQFPNYSSELNVNALLLGDSALYLCASSAGLGGNTGELFFGEGSRLTVL.

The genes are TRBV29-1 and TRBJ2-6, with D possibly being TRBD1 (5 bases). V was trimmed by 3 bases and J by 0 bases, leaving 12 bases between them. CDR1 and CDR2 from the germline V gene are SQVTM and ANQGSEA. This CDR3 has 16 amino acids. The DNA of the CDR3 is TGCAGCGTTGATTGGGGCAGCCCCTCTGGGGCCAACGTCCTGACTTTC. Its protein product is CSVDWGSPSGANVLTF.

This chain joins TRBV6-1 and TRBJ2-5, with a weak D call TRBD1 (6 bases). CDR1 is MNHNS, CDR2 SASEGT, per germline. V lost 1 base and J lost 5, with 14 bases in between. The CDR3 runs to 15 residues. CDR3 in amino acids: CASSEGTASWETQYF. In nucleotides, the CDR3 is TGTGCCAGCAGTGAAGGGACAGCCAGCTGGGAGACCCAGTACTTC.

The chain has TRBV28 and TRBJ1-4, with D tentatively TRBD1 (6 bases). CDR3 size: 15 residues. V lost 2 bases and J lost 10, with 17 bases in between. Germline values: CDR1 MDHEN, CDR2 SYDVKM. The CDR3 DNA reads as TGTGCCAGCAGTTTAACCGGGACATCGGATGGAAAACTGTTTTTT. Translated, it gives CASSLTGTSDGKLFF.

The CDR3 DNA reads TGTGCCAGTAGGACCCCGGGACAGGCCAACACTGAAGCTTTCTTT. Its translation: CASRTPGQANTEAFF. The chain joins TRBV19 to TRBJ1-1, with TRBD1 matching over 8 bases. The CDR3 contains 15 residues. J was trimmed by 2 bases and V by 6 bases; bases with no gene match: 8. The germline V gene encodes CDR1 LNHDA and CDR2 SQIVND (reference sequence).

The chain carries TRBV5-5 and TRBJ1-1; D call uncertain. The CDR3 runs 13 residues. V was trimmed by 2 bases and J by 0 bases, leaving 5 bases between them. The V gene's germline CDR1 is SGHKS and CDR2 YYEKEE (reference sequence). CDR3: CASSLPMNTEAFF. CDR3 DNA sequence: TGTGCCAGCAGCTTACCTATGAACACTGAAGCTTTCTTT.

The CDR3 sequence is CASSVEGREAFF. CDR3 bases: TGTGCCAGCAGCGTAGAGGGGCGTGAAGCTTTCTTT. The V call is TRBV9, the J call TRBJ1-1, with D possibly being TRBD1 (5 bases). The length of the CDR3 is 12 residues. Germline assignment: CDR1 SGDLS and CDR2 YYNGEE. Between the trimmed V and J ends, which lost 0 bases and 7 bases, there was a span of 7 bases.

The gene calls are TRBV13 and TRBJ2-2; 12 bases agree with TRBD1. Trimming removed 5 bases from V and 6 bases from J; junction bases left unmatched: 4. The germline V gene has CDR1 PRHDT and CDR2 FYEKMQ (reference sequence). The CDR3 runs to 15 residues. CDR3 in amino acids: CASSPGQGAPGELFF. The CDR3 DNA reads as TGTGCCAGCAGCCCGGGACAGGGGGCCCCCGGGGAGCTGTTTTTT.

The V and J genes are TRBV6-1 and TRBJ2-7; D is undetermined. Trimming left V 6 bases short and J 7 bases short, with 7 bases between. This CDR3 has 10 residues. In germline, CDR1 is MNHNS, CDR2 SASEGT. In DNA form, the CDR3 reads TGTGCCAGCAGGTCGGTGGAGCAGTACTTC. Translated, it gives CASRSVEQYF.